This entry lists 24 T cell receptor beta chains sequenced from one sample in a study of early T cells in non-severe SARS-CoV-2 infection. TCRdb reprocessed the 5' RACE reads with MiXCR, giving one entry per CDR3 protein. The sample yields under 85,000 distinct CDR3 sequences, about 12% seen once. The sequenced sample consisted of whole blood. The receptors originated from an adult who was a healthcare worker with PCR-confirmed SARS-CoV-2 infection or an uninfected control (not recorded which).

The V and J genes are TRBV6-2 or TRBV6-3 and TRBJ1-5; D is unclear. Per the germline V gene, CDR1 is MNHEY and CDR2 is SVGEGT. The length of the CDR3 is 12 residues. V lost 6 bases to trimming and J lost 6 bases, with 9 bases between them. The CDR3 DNA sequence: TGTGCCAGCAGCCCCCGGGGTCAGCCCCAGCATTTT. This codes for CASSPRGQPQHF.

The gene calls are TRBV19 and TRBJ2-4, with 9 positions matching TRBD1. CDR1 and CDR2 from the germline V gene are LNHDA and SQIVND (reference sequence). V shed 5 bases, J shed 7 bases, and the junction held 3 bases outside the gene matches. The CDR3 is 13 amino acids. The CDR3 sequence: CASSPTGGNIQYF. The CDR3 DNA reads as TGTGCCAGTAGTCCGACAGGGGGGAACATTCAGTACTTC.

The CDR3 reads CASSQDRPAEAFF. CDR3 nucleotides: TGTGCCAGCAGCCAAGACAGGCCCGCTGAAGCTTTCTTT. J is TRBJ1-1 and V is TRBV4-2; D unresolved. CDR1 and CDR2 (germline): LGHNA, YNFKEQ. The CDR3 extends over 13 amino acids. Trimming took off 0 bases at V and 6 bases at J, with 8 bases between the two ends.

V gene TRBV12-3 or TRBV12-4 combines with J gene TRBJ1-4; D gene unclear. V was cut by 5 bases and J by 0 bases, with 19 bases left in between. The CDR3 covers 18 residues. The CDR3 protein is CASSTGPPSFATNEKLFF. The CDR3 coding sequence is TGTGCCAGCAGTACCGGGCCCCCGAGTTTTGCAACTAATGAAAAACTGTTTTTT.

The chain recombines TRBV28 with TRBJ1-5; D possibly corresponds to TRBD1 (6 bases). V shed 5 bases and J shed 6 bases, with 8 bases lying between them. Germline CDR1 and CDR2: MDHEN and SYDVKM. This CDR3 contains 12 residues. The CDR3 region is CASSEQGQPQHF. CDR3 in DNA: TGTGCCAGCAGTGAACAGGGTCAGCCCCAGCATTTT.

The sample holds many counts of this clonotype. This chain connects TRBV7-9 to TRBJ1-1; tentatively, D is TRBD1 (6 bases). The length of the CDR3 is 13 residues. CDR1 is SEHNR, CDR2 FQNEAQ, per germline (reference sequence). The ends were cut back, 5 bases at V and 4 bases at J, with 11 bases in the middle. The CDR3 sequence: CASSAQGGTEAFF. The CDR3 region has the DNA TGTGCCAGCAGCGCACAGGGTGGCACTGAAGCTTTCTTT.

This clonotype turned up a few times. The J gene is TRBJ2-5, the V gene TRBV14; 7 bases line up with TRBD2. V lost 1 base to trimming and J lost 0 bases; unmatched junction nucleotides: 2. The CDR3 contains 15 residues. Germline-derived CDR1 and CDR2 are SGHDN and FVKESK. The CDR3 DNA is TGTGCCAGCAGCCAAGGACTAGCCGACCAAGAGACCCAGTACTTC. This encodes CASSQGLADQETQYF.

The chain uses TRBV19 and TRBJ2-5, with 10 bases that match TRBD1. V trimming: 5 bases; J trimming: 5 bases; junction bases outside the gene matches: 8. The CDR3 covers 15 residues. Germline CDR1 LNHDA, CDR2 SQIVND (reference sequence). The DNA for the CDR3 is TGTGCCAGTAGTTCCCTGACAGGGGGCGGTGAGACCCAGTACTTC. This encodes CASSSLTGGGETQYF.

This clonotype has just a few counts. J is TRBJ2-7 and V is TRBV4-3; no clear D. In germline, CDR1 is LGHNA, CDR2 YSLEER. The ends were cut back, 0 bases at V and 4 bases at J, with 10 bases in the middle. The CDR3 runs 14 residues. The CDR3 reads CASSQDSWGYEQYF. In DNA form, the CDR3 reads TGCGCCAGCAGCCAAGATAGTTGGGGATACGAGCAGTACTTC.

This clonotype was detected many times. The rearrangement links TRBV7-9 to TRBJ2-1; perhaps TRBD1 as D (5 bases). Trimming removed 5 bases from V and 3 bases from J, with 8 bases in between. Germline V gene data show CDR1 as SEHNR and CDR2 as FQNEAQ (reference sequence). The CDR3 runs to 13 residues. CDR3 DNA sequence: TGTGCCAGCAGCCTGACAGTCTACAATGAGCAGTTCTTC. Translation: CASSLTVYNEQFF.

This clonotype was seen repeatedly, ten times or more. This chain joins TRBV4-1 and TRBJ2-7; 8 bases match TRBD1. Germline values: CDR1 MGHRA, CDR2 YSYEKL. After removal of 3 bases from V and 6 bases from J, the junction contained 7 bases not matched to a gene. CDR3 length: 14 residues. CDR3 sequence reads: CASSQDRVYGEQYF. DNA of the CDR3: TGCGCCAGCAGCCAGGACAGGGTGTATGGCGAGCAGTACTTC.

The chain joins TRBV5-1 to TRBJ1-4; no clear D gene. This CDR3 is built from 13 residues. Germline CDR1 reads SGHRS; CDR2 reads YFSETQ. V dropped 0 bases and J dropped 6 bases, with 6 bases sitting between them. In DNA, the CDR3 is TGCGCCAGCAGCTTGGGGACGGATGAAAAACTGTTTTTT. It specifies CASSLGTDEKLFF.

This clonotype was seen ten or more times. The chain combines TRBV27 with TRBJ1-6, with 8 nucleotides matching TRBD1. The CDR3 is made up of 15 amino acids. CDR1 and CDR2 (germline): MNHEY, SMNVEV (reference sequence). The V and J ends lost 2 bases and 6 bases, in that order; junction bases with no gene match: 3. Here the CDR3 DNA reads TGTGCCAGCAGTTTAGTACAGGGGGGTAATTCACCCCTCCACTTT. Its protein product is CASSLVQGGNSPLHF.

This clonotype was detected only a few times. The CDR3 DNA follows: TGTGCCAGCAGTGCAGCCGGGACTTCTTTTATTGAGCAGTTCTTC. Translation gives CASSAAGTSFIEQFF. This sequence joins TRBV6-6 and TRBJ2-1; possible D gene TRBD2, 6 bases. V was clipped by 5 bases and J by 9 bases, with 20 bases between them. Germline V gene sequence: CDR1 MNHNY, CDR2 SVGAGI (reference sequence). The CDR3 consists of 15 residues.

CDR3 in DNA: TGTGCCAGCAGCCTCGGACAGGGTGTGACAGATACGCAGTATTTT. Translating gives CASSLGQGVTDTQYF. The V and J genes are TRBV13 and TRBJ2-3, with TRBD1 matching 8 bases. The germline V gene encodes CDR1 PRHDT and CDR2 FYEKMQ (reference sequence). The CDR3 contains 15 residues. J was trimmed by 3 bases and V by 5 bases; bases with no gene match: 7.

This clonotype was counted ten times or more. The chain employs TRBV29-1 and TRBJ2-1; either TRBD1 or TRBD2 may supply D (6 bases each). Per germline, CDR1 SQVTM and CDR2 ANQGSEA. V was trimmed by 1 base and J by 4 bases, leaving 11 bases between them. CDR3 size: 14 residues. The chain's CDR3 is CSVEGLGGYNEQFF. The DNA for the CDR3 is TGCAGCGTTGAAGGACTAGGGGGGTACAATGAGCAGTTCTTC.

On this clonotype itself: A read error may be the cause here, since a much bigger clone is one base away. The rearrangement links TRBV12-5 to TRBJ1-2; D not certain. Germline CDR1 and CDR2: LGHNT and FRNRAP. Trimming cost V 2 bases and J 4 bases, with 17 bases left between them. This CDR3 spans 16 amino acids. CDR3 region: CASGLTRVGQFYGYTF. The CDR3 DNA sequence: TGTGCTAGTGGTTTGACACGGGTAGGGCAGTTCTATGGCTACACCTTC.

The V call is TRBV20-1, the J call TRBJ2-5; maybe TRBD2 (5 bases). Trimming left V 0 bases short and J 14 bases short, with 16 bases between. The CDR3 covers 12 residues. Germline V gene data show CDR1 as DFQATT and CDR2 as SNEGSKA (reference sequence). The CDR3 sequence is CSARDRRAPSYF. The DNA of the CDR3 is TGCAGTGCTAGAGATCGGCGGGCCCCGAGCTACTTC.

The sample holds many counts of this clonotype. This chain links TRBV13 with TRBJ2-7; tentative D call: TRBD2 (6 bases). From germline, CDR1 is PRHDT and CDR2 FYEKMQ (reference sequence). Trimming left V 5 bases short and J 7 bases short, with 21 bases between. The CDR3 totals 15 residues. CDR3 coding DNA: TGTGCCAGCAGCGCACAGCCGGGACTGGGTAGAGAGCAGTACTTC. Amino acid sequence: CASSAQPGLGREQYF.

This rearrangement joins TRBV10-2 to TRBJ2-5, with D unclear. CDR3 size: 11 residues. Looked up from germline, CDR1 is WSHSY and CDR2 is SAAADI. Trimming stripped 6 bases from V and 4 bases from J, with 6 bases between. CDR3 DNA: TGCGCCAGCAGAGAACTAGAGACCCAGTACTTC. Residues: CASRELETQYF.

This clonotype was counted only a few times. The chain recombines TRBV6-6 with TRBJ2-5; D call uncertain. This CDR3 spans 15 amino acids. Germline V gene lookup returns CDR1 MNHNY and CDR2 SVGAGI (reference sequence). The V end was cut by 5 bases, the J end by 3 bases, with 16 bases between. Here the CDR3 DNA reads TGTGCCAGCAGTCCCTTGGGGATTGGGAAAGAGACCCAGTACTTC. This codes for CASSPLGIGKETQYF.

This clonotype turned up a few times. The chain recombines TRBV6-6 with TRBJ2-3; weak D call: TRBD2 (5 bases). CDR3 length equals 14 residues. Trimming removed 7 bases from V and 2 bases from J, with 13 bases in between. Germline CDR1 reads MNHNY; CDR2 reads SVGAGI (reference sequence). DNA of the CDR3: TGTGCCAGCAAAACTAGGGCCCTCACAGATACGCAGTATTTT. Translation gives CASKTRALTDTQYF.

This clonotype was detected many times. The CDR3 DNA reads as TGTGCCAGCAGTTATACGGAAGACTCCTACGAGCAGTACTTC. Translating it yields CASSYTEDSYEQYF. The chain uses TRBV6-2 or TRBV6-3 and TRBJ2-7; D not certain. The germline gives CDR1 MNHEY, CDR2 SVGEGT. The CDR3 sequence is 14 residues long. V was trimmed by 3 bases and J by 0 bases, leaving 9 bases between them.

This clonotype appeared a few times. This chain uses TRBV29-1 with TRBJ2-7; 11 bases map to TRBD2. CDR1 SQVTM and CDR2 ANQGSEA come from the germline V gene. V was clipped by 7 bases and J by 1 base; unmatched bases: 6. The CDR3 totals 14 residues. The CDR3 region has the DNA TGCAGCGCACCTAGCGGGAGGAGTTCCTACGAGCAGTACTTC. Protein: CSAPSGRSSYEQYF.